These 24 T cell receptor beta chains were all obtained from the same sample, sequenced in a study of blood T cell repertoires in COVID-19. The assay was immunoSEQ multiplex PCR, and TCRdb's table has in-frame clones only and misses some. The data contain 150,000 to 200,000 clones, 75% to 90% of them seen just once; the ten biggest clones take up 13%. The specimen was PBMCs or T cells enriched from blood (not recorded which). Receptors were obtained from a woman aged 55-69 years who had recovered from COVID-19.

The chain links TRBV11-2 to TRBJ1-4, with a tentative D call TRBD1 (5 bases). Between the trimmed V and J ends, which lost 2 bases and 11 bases, there was a span of 30 bases. The germline V gene has CDR1 SGHAT and CDR2 FQNNGV. The length of the CDR3 is 19 residues. CDR3 in amino acids: CASSLQGRGWMGSVVKLFF. The CDR3 DNA follows: TGTGCCAGCAGCTTACAGGGTCGGGGGTGGATGGGGTCGGTGGTGAAACTGTTTTTT.

The rearrangement joins TRBV27 to TRBJ1-2; 7 bases align to TRBD1. Germline V lookup: CDR1 MNHEY, CDR2 SMNVEV (reference sequence). Trimming removed 4 bases from V and 6 bases from J; junction bases left unmatched: 2. This CDR3 region has 12 residues. CDR3 in amino acids: CASSSTGDGYTF. DNA for the CDR3: TGTGCCAGCAGTTCAACAGGGGATGGCTACACCTTC.

The chain has TRBV19 and TRBJ1-2, with D possibly matching TRBD1 (6 bases). The germline V and J ends were trimmed by 8 bases and 2 bases, with 9 bases remaining between them. The length of the CDR3 is 12 residues. CDR1 LNHDA and CDR2 SQIVND come from the germline V gene (reference sequence). The CDR3 bases are TGTGCCAGTTACAGGGTAAACTATGGCTACACCTTC. Translation gives CASYRVNYGYTF.

The V gene is TRBV27, the J gene TRBJ1-4; D ambiguous. V was cut by 0 bases and J by 0 bases, with 14 bases left in between. The germline V gene encodes CDR1 MNHEY and CDR2 SMNVEV (reference sequence). This CDR3 region has 18 residues. CDR3 sequence (DNA): TGTGCCAGCAGTTTATCACCCCCGGCAGCGACAACTAATGAAAAACTGTTTTTT. This sequence encodes CASSLSPPAATTNEKLFF.

The CDR3 region is CASSEARRGGTDTQYF. In DNA form, the CDR3 reads TGTGCCAGCAGTGAAGCCCGGCGGGGAGGCACAGATACGCAGTATTTT. The chain links TRBV6-1 to TRBJ2-3; the D gene is possibly TRBD2 (6 bases). The CDR3 covers 16 residues. Germline V gene data show CDR1 as MNHNS and CDR2 as SASEGT. V was trimmed by 0 bases and J by 1 base, leaving 11 bases between them.

The rearrangement uses TRBV10-3 and TRBJ2-3; 7 bases map to TRBD1. Germline assignment: CDR1 ENHRY and CDR2 SYGVKD. V was clipped by 6 bases and J by 6 bases; unmatched bases: 9. CDR3 length equals 14 residues. CDR3 loop: CAIRKGTAADTQYF. CDR3 sequence (DNA): TGTGCCATCAGGAAGGGGACAGCCGCGGATACGCAGTATTTT.

The chain links TRBV5-1 to TRBJ1-6; 9 bases map to TRBD1. V lost 3 bases and J lost 5; bases outside the gene matches: 0. Germline values: CDR1 SGHRS, CDR2 YFSETQ. This CDR3 comprises 14 residues. DNA of the CDR3: TGCGCCAGCAGCTGGACAGGGGATAATTCACCCCTCCACTTT. It encodes CASSWTGDNSPLHF.

This CDR3 reads CASSLLAGDSTTLHF. The CDR3 bases are TGTGCCAGCAGTTTATTAGCGGGGGACAGTACCACCCTCCACTTT. J is TRBJ1-6 and V is TRBV28; 7 bases agree with TRBD1. Germline lookup yields CDR1 MDHEN and CDR2 SYDVKM. With V trimmed by 1 base and J by 14 bases, 11 bases remained unmatched. The CDR3 has 15 amino acids.

This chain joins TRBV4-1 and TRBJ2-3, with 10 positions matching TRBD2. V lost 0 bases to trimming and J lost 9 bases; unmatched junction nucleotides: 9. Germline CDR1 is MGHRA and CDR2 is YSYEKL. CDR3 length: 16 residues. CDR3 nucleotides: TGCGCCAGCAGCCAAGAGGGCGCTAGCGGGAGCCAAACGCAGTATTTT. Protein product: CASSQEGASGSQTQYF.

The chain recombines TRBV2 with TRBJ1-6; D remains ambiguous. CDR3 length: 15 residues. The germline V and J ends were trimmed by 2 bases and 10 bases, with 15 bases remaining between them. Per the germline V gene, CDR1 is SNHLY and CDR2 is FYNNEI. The CDR3 region is CASSETGRLDSPLHF. Written as DNA, the CDR3 is TGTGCCAGCAGTGAAACCGGGAGGTTGGACTCACCCCTCCACTTT.

The V call is TRBV11-2, the J call TRBJ2-1; D might be TRBD1 (5 bases). CDR3 length equals 15 residues. CDR1 SGHAT and CDR2 FQNNGV come from the germline V gene. V lost 1 base, J lost 0 bases, and 7 bases lay in between. The CDR3 here is CASSLVRGSYNEQFF. The CDR3 DNA is TGTGCCAGCAGCTTAGTAAGGGGCTCCTACAATGAGCAGTTCTTC.

The rearrangement uses TRBV18 and TRBJ1-3; 8 bases are a match to TRBD1. Per the germline V gene, CDR1 is KGHSH and CDR2 is LQKENI. CDR3 length: 17 amino acids. V trimming: 0 bases; J trimming: 3 bases; junction bases outside the gene matches: 7. CDR3 protein: CASSPPMGQVRGNTIYF. CDR3 nucleotides: TGTGCCAGCTCACCACCGATGGGACAGGTCCGTGGAAACACCATATATTTT.

The chain employs TRBV10-2 and TRBJ2-2, with 11 bases fitting TRBD1. This CDR3 is built from 16 residues. V was pared by 6 bases and J by 1 base, with 4 bases of the junction left unmatched. Germline-derived CDR1 and CDR2 are WSHSY and SAAADI. The CDR3 DNA reads as TGCGCCAGCAGCCGGACAGGGGGCCAGAACACCGGGGAGCTGTTTTTT. This codes for CASSRTGGQNTGELFF.

V gene TRBV3-1 (or the pseudogene TRBV3-2) combines with J gene TRBJ1-2, with D uncertain. The CDR3 contains 15 residues. Germline assignment: CDR1 LGHDT and CDR2 YNNKEL (reference sequence). The V end lost 2 bases, the J end lost 4 bases, and 14 bases lay between the germline ends. In DNA, the CDR3 is TGTGCCAGCAGCCAAAACCCGGTCCAGGTCTATGGCTACACCTTC. This gives the protein CASSQNPVQVYGYTF.

The count of this clone is one. V is TRBV16 and J is TRBJ1-1, with D maybe TRBD1 (5 bases). The CDR3 is 14 amino acids. The V end lost 2 bases, the J end lost 3 bases, and 10 bases lay between the germline ends. The germline gives CDR1 KGHSY, CDR2 FQNENV. The chain's CDR3 is CASSQRTRDTEAFF. In DNA form, the CDR3 reads TGTGCCAGCAGCCAACGGACACGGGACACTGAAGCTTTCTTT.

Only one count was recorded for this clone. The chain employs TRBV18 and TRBJ2-1; TRBD2 matches 9 bases. CDR1 is KGHSH, CDR2 LQKENI, per germline. The V and J ends lost 2 bases and 5 bases, in that order; junction bases with no gene match: 1. The CDR3 runs to 14 residues. This CDR3 reads CASSPIAGDNEQFF. CDR3 bases: TGTGCCAGCTCACCAATAGCGGGGGACAATGAGCAGTTCTTC.

This clone was counted once. The DNA for the CDR3 is TGTGCCAGCGGAACAGGGGGATTCGACACCGGGGAGCTGTTTTTT. It specifies CASGTGGFDTGELFF. The chain couples TRBV6-5 to TRBJ2-2; the match to TRBD1 covers 8 bases. Germline V CDR1 and CDR2: MNHEY, SVGAGI. V lost 8 bases, J lost 3 bases, and 8 bases stayed unmatched. This CDR3 has 15 residues.

This clone has a single count. V and J are TRBV11-3 and TRBJ1-4; TRBD1 matches 8 bases. The CDR3 contains 20 residues. Germline-derived CDR1 and CDR2 are SGHNT and YENEEA. The J segment lost 5 bases and the V segment lost 0 bases, leaving 17 bases of the junction unmatched. This chain's CDR3 is CASSLDVSYRLDRVNEKLFF. CDR3 DNA sequence: TGTGCCAGCAGCTTAGATGTCAGCTACAGATTGGACAGGGTGAATGAAAAACTGTTTTTT.

The chain couples TRBV7-8 to TRBJ1-4, with TRBD1 as a possible D gene (5 bases). Per germline, CDR1 SGHVS and CDR2 FQNEAQ. With 5 bases removed from V and 6 bases from J, the gap between germline ends came to 19 bases. The CDR3 has 16 residues. This chain's CDR3 is CASSPGLGGLHEKLFF. The CDR3, as DNA: TGTGCCAGCAGCCCGGGACTGGGGGGACTACATGAAAAACTGTTTTTT.

This clone was detected only once. The chain has TRBV10-3 and TRBJ1-2; 8 bases map to TRBD1. J lost 4 bases, V lost 6 bases, and 1 base had no gene match. From germline, CDR1 is ENHRY and CDR2 SYGVKD. The CDR3 spans 12 residues. CDR3 protein: CAIRGQAYGYTF. Written as DNA, the CDR3 is TGTGCCATCAGGGGACAGGCCTATGGCTACACCTTC.

J is TRBJ2-1 and V is TRBV5-1; TRBD2 is a possible D gene (5 bases). The CDR3 covers 16 residues. Germline CDR1 is SGHRS and CDR2 is YFSETQ. V lost 0 bases and J 6 bases, leaving 16 bases between the germline ends. In DNA form, the CDR3 reads TGCGCCAGCAGCTTGGGGGTTTCTAGCTTATCCAATGAGCAGTTCTTC. The encoded protein is CASSLGVSSLSNEQFF.

The rearrangement links TRBV7-9 to TRBJ2-3, with a tentative D call TRBD2 (7 bases). Germline CDR1 SEHNR, CDR2 FQNEAQ (reference sequence). The CDR3 is made up of 16 amino acids. Deletions cut 0 bases from V and 4 bases from J, with 14 bases between. CDR3 DNA sequence: TGTGCCAGCAGCTTAGCGGGGGCGGGAGTTTCAGATACGCAGTATTTT. As protein: CASSLAGAGVSDTQYF. The variable domain in full, with the rest retrieved from reference TRBV7-9 and TRBJ2-3, is DTGVSQNPRHKITKRGQNVTFRCDPISEHNRLYWYRQTLGQGPEFLTYFQNEAQLEKSRLLSDRFSAERPKGSFSTLEIQRTEQGDSAMYLCASSLAGAGVSDTQYFGPGTRLTVL.

The CDR3 here is CASSGARDTEAFF. CDR3 nucleotide sequence: TGTGCCAGCAGTGGGGCCAGGGACACTGAAGCTTTCTTT. This sequence joins TRBV2 and TRBJ1-1; D is possibly TRBD1 (5 bases). The germline V gene encodes CDR1 SNHLY and CDR2 FYNNEI. V lost 4 bases to trimming and J lost 3 bases, with 9 bases between them. The CDR3 has 13 residues.

The genes are TRBV7-9 and TRBJ1-4; D is unresolved. Trimming pared 6 bases from V and 0 bases from J, leaving 23 bases between. There are 19 residues in the CDR3. In germline, CDR1 is SEHNR, CDR2 FQNEAQ (reference sequence). The CDR3 DNA follows: TGTGCCAGCAGTTTCTCACTGACGGATTTCGACACAACTAATGAAAAACTGTTTTTT. This encodes CASSFSLTDFDTTNEKLFF.